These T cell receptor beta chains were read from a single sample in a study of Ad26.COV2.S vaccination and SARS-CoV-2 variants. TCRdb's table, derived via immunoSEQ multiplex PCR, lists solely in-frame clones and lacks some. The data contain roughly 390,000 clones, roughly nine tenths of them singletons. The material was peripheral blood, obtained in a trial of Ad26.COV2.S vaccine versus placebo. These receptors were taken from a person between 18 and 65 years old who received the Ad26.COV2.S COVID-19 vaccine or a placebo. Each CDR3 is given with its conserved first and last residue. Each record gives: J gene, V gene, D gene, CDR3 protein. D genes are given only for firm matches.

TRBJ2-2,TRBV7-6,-,CASRPTDTGELFF
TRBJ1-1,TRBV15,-,CATSRWDTPFVSSEAFF
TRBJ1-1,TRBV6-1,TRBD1,CASSEIGTDTEAFF
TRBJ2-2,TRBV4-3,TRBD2,CASSQKTSGHTGELFF
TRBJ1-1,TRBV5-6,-,CASRGVNTEAFF
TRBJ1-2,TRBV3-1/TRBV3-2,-,CASSQAGGPGLYGYTF
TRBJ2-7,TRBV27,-,CASSPDSQSYEQYF
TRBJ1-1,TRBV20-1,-,CSAHLITEAFF
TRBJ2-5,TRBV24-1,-,CATSDYNGQQETQYF
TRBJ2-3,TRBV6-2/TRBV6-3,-,CASTPGALTQYF
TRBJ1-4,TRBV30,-,CAWSTNSLNEKLFF
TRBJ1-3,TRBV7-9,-,CASSRADITGNTIYF
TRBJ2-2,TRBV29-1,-,CSVEKPPNTGELFF
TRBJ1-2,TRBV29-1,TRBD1,CSAVKTGSIYGYTF
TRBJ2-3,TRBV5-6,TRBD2,CASSRGLAGGVDTQYF
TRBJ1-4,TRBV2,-,CASSEIVGLNEKLFF
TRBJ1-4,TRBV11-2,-,CASSSGEKELFF
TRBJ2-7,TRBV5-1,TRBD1,CASSHRDRGRGTYEQYF
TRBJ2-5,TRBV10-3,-,CAISEREVPTETQYF
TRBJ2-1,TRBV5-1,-,CASSLVRWHSHRVNEQFF
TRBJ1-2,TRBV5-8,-,CASSLTGIYGYTF
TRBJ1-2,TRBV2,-,CALGGANYGYTF
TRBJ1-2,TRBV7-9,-,CASSLEPGGPVYYTF